This TCR beta chain was identified in a study of blood T cell repertoires in COVID-19. The junction had 4 bases not matched to a gene; V was cut back by 5 bases and J by 1 base. The CDR3 contains 15 residues. CDR1 and CDR2 (germline): SNHLY, FYNNEI. Here immunoSEQ multiplex PCR was the method, and the copy in TCRdb shows in-frame clones only, minus some. Counted here are 150,000 to 200,000 clones, about nine tenths occurring once; the ten biggest clones make up roughly 2%. This chain uses TRBV2 with TRBJ1-3; 8 bases map to TRBD1. The origin of this receptor is a man aged 70 or older with active or convalescent COVID-19. Sequenced sample: peripheral blood. CDR3 DNA sequence: TGTGCCAGCAGTAACCGGACAGGGTCTGGAAACACCATATATTTT. Translation gives CASSNRTGSGNTIYF.